These 24 T cell receptor beta chains were all obtained from the same sample, sequenced in a study of blood T cell repertoires in COVID-19. Repertoires were generated with immunoSEQ multiplex PCR, while TCRdb's copy carries only in-frame clones and drops some. This table holds approximately 230,000 clones, roughly 89% found once. Sequencing was done on a sample of PBMCs or T cells enriched from blood (not recorded which). The receptors were sampled from a woman in her 30s who had recovered from COVID-19.

The chain joins TRBV7-9 to TRBJ1-1; weak D call: TRBD1 (5 bases). Trimming removed 5 bases from V and 0 bases from J, with 13 bases in between. CDR3 size: 15 residues. Germline CDR1 reads SEHNR; CDR2 reads FQNEAQ (reference sequence). CDR3 protein: CASSPGGGLNTEAFF. The DNA of the CDR3 is TGTGCCAGCAGCCCGGGGGGAGGACTGAACACTGAAGCTTTCTTT. The full variable domain, in which reference TRBV7-9 and TRBJ1-1 provide the parts outside the CDR3, is DTGVSQNPRHKITKRGQNVTFRCDPISEHNRLYWYRQTLGQGPEFLTYFQNEAQLEKSRLLSDRFSAERPKGSFSTLEIQRTEQGDSAMYLCASSPGGGLNTEAFFGQGTRLTVV.

The chain is built from TRBV9 and TRBJ1-2; TRBD1 might be the D (5 bases). The germline V gene encodes CDR1 SGDLS and CDR2 YYNGEE. The CDR3 totals 16 residues. The ends were cut back, 1 base at V and 8 bases at J, with 21 bases in the middle. The CDR3 DNA reads as TGTGCCAGCAGCGTAAATGTCAGGGATTTTCGCGGAGGCTACACCTTC. Its protein product is CASSVNVRDFRGGYTF.

The V call is TRBV7-9, the J call TRBJ2-3; D perhaps matches TRBD2 (5 bases). The germline gives CDR1 SEHNR, CDR2 FQNEAQ (reference sequence). Between the trimmed V and J ends, which lost 5 bases and 2 bases, there was a span of 11 bases. There are 14 residues in the CDR3. As DNA, the CDR3 is TGTGCCAGCAGCCCCGAGGGTAACACAGATACGCAGTATTTT. Translation gives CASSPEGNTDTQYF. The entire variable domain, with the rest obtained from reference TRBV7-9 and TRBJ2-3, is as follows: DTGVSQNPRHKITKRGQNVTFRCDPISEHNRLYWYRQTLGQGPEFLTYFQNEAQLEKSRLLSDRFSAERPKGSFSTLEIQRTEQGDSAMYLCASSPEGNTDTQYFGPGTRLTVL.

The V and J genes are TRBV4-1 and TRBJ2-7; D perhaps matches TRBD1 (6 bases). V gave up 0 bases and J gave up 4 bases, with 19 bases separating them. The CDR3 sequence is 17 residues long. CDR1 MGHRA and CDR2 YSYEKL come from the germline V gene. The CDR3 region is CASSQDLSRGYEYEQYF. CDR3 nucleotide sequence: TGCGCCAGCAGCCAAGATCTATCCAGGGGTTACGAGTACGAGCAGTACTTC.

V gene TRBV6-2 or TRBV6-3 combines with J gene TRBJ2-7, with 9 bases identical to TRBD2. V shed 6 bases and J 6 bases; nucleotides not matched to a gene: 9. Germline-derived CDR1 and CDR2 are MNHEY and SVGEGT. The CDR3 runs 14 residues. This CDR3 is CASSIPGLASEQYF. The DNA of the CDR3 is TGTGCCAGCAGCATACCGGGACTAGCTAGCGAGCAGTACTTC.

The rearrangement links TRBV28 to TRBJ2-7; a weak D match, TRBD1 (6 bases). Germline CDR1 MDHEN, CDR2 SYDVKM. This CDR3 has 13 residues. The ends were cut back, 2 bases at V and 3 bases at J, with 8 bases in the middle. The CDR3 coding sequence is TGTGCCAGCAGTTTAGGACAGCTCTACGAGCAGTACTTC. Its protein is CASSLGQLYEQYF.

A word on this clone: Other DNA sequences from this sample encode an identical CDR3 as well. The gene calls are TRBV6-5 and TRBJ1-1, with D unclear. Germline V CDR1 and CDR2: MNHEY, SVGAGI. The CDR3 consists of 12 residues. V was clipped by 7 bases and J by 1 base, with 7 bases between them. This CDR3 is CASTRGNTEAFF. Written as DNA, the CDR3 is TGTGCCAGCACCCGGGGGAACACTGAAGCTTTCTTT.

The V call is TRBV4-3, the J call TRBJ1-1; TRBD1 is a possible D gene (6 bases). Looked up from germline, CDR1 is LGHNA and CDR2 is YSLEER. Trimming shortened V by 1 base and J by 1 base, and 13 bases separated the two germline ends. The CDR3 covers 16 residues. The CDR3: CASSQVWGGGNTEAFF. The CDR3 DNA follows: TGCGCCAGCAGCCAAGTTTGGGGAGGGGGGAACACTGAAGCTTTCTTT.

This clone was seen a single time. The rearrangement links TRBV5-1 to TRBJ2-1, with 7 bases matching TRBD2. In germline, CDR1 is SGHRS, CDR2 YFSETQ. This CDR3 has 17 amino acids. V lost 3 bases, J lost 4 bases, and 13 bases stayed unmatched. CDR3 coding DNA: TGCGCCAGCAGCTCCAGCACCTCTAGCGGCGATTACAATGAGCAGTTCTTC. It yields the protein CASSSSTSSGDYNEQFF.

V is TRBV6-2 or TRBV6-3 and J is TRBJ2-7, with D maybe TRBD1 (6 bases). The CDR3 sequence is 15 residues long. Germline V gives CDR1 MNHEY, CDR2 SVGEGT. Trimming took off 1 base at V and 0 bases at J, with 10 bases between the two ends. Here the CDR3 reads CASSYWAGVSYEQYF. DNA for the CDR3: TGTGCCAGCAGTTACTGGGCAGGGGTCTCCTACGAGCAGTACTTC.

DNA of the CDR3: TGTGCCAGCAGTTTGGAGAGGAACTATGGCTACACCTTC. Protein sequence: CASSLERNYGYTF. This rearrangement joins TRBV12-3 or TRBV12-4 to TRBJ1-2, with D unclear. The CDR3 length is 13 residues. Trimming took off 3 bases at V and 2 bases at J, with 7 bases between the two ends.

The chain couples TRBV28 to TRBJ1-4; no reliable D call. Trimming shortened V by 1 base and J by 1 base, and 7 bases separated the two germline ends. The CDR3 covers 15 residues. Germline V CDR1 and CDR2: MDHEN, SYDVKM. The CDR3 protein is CASSLFGGTNEKLFF. In DNA form, the CDR3 reads TGTGCCAGCAGTTTATTTGGCGGAACTAATGAAAAACTGTTTTTT. The variable domain in full, with the rest retrieved from reference TRBV28 and TRBJ1-4, is DVKVTQSSRYLVKRTGEKVFLECVQDMDHENMFWYRQDPGLGLRLIYFSYDVKMKEKGDIPEGYSVSREKKERFSLILESASTNQTSMYLCASSLFGGTNEKLFFGSGTQLSVL.

The chain recombines TRBV5-4 with TRBJ2-7; 9 nucleotides match TRBD1. V dropped 6 bases and J dropped 0; count of bases not matched to a gene: 7. The CDR3 length is 15 residues. CDR1 is SGHNT, CDR2 YYREEE, per germline (reference sequence). The CDR3 DNA reads TGTGCCAGCAATAACCGGGACAGGGCCTCCTACGAGCAGTACTTC. Its protein product is CASNNRDRASYEQYF. Looking up the rest from reference TRBV5-4 and TRBJ2-7 gives the full variable domain: ETGVTQSPTHLIKTRGQQVTLRCSSQSGHNTVSWYQQALGQGPQFIFQYYREEENGRGNFPPRFSGLQFPNYSSELNVNALELDDSALYLCASNNRDRASYEQYFGPGTRLTVT.

This rearrangement joins TRBV6-5 to TRBJ2-7, with 9 bases fitting TRBD2. With V trimmed by 5 bases and J by 0 bases, 2 bases remained unmatched. Germline V gene data show CDR1 as MNHEY and CDR2 as SVGAGI. This CDR3 comprises 14 residues. Here the CDR3 DNA reads TGTGCCAGCAGTAGCGGGAGGAGCTCCTACGAGCAGTACTTC. It is translated as CASSSGRSSYEQYF.

The rearrangement links TRBV6-1 to TRBJ2-7, with 13 nucleotides matching TRBD2. This CDR3 has 15 amino acids. Germline V gives CDR1 MNHNS, CDR2 SASEGT. With 3 bases clipped from V and 3 bases from J, the junction kept 2 bases outside the gene matches. Here the CDR3 reads CASSERTSGSYEQYF. CDR3 coding DNA: TGTGCCAGCAGTGAGAGGACTAGCGGGAGCTACGAGCAGTACTTC.

The V call is TRBV6-1, the J call TRBJ1-2; D is possibly TRBD1 (5 bases). Germline values: CDR1 MNHNS, CDR2 SASEGT. The length of the CDR3 is 13 residues. V was cut by 3 bases and J by 3 bases, with 8 bases left in between. The CDR3 bases are TGTGCCAGCAGTGAGGACATATACTATGGCTACACCTTC. Its protein product is CASSEDIYYGYTF.

CDR3: CASSFGDRTNGYTF. In DNA, the CDR3 is TGTGCCAGCAGTTTCGGGGACAGAACTAATGGCTACACCTTC. V is TRBV28 and J is TRBJ1-2; 7 bases are shared with TRBD1. The V gene's germline CDR1 is MDHEN and CDR2 SYDVKM. Losses at the gene ends were 3 bases for V and 6 bases for J; bases not matched to a gene: 7. The CDR3 spans 14 residues.

The chain has TRBV10-3 and TRBJ1-1, with D perhaps TRBD1 (5 bases). The CDR3 extends over 14 amino acids. V was trimmed by 3 bases and J by 4 bases, leaving 12 bases between them. Germline CDR1 reads ENHRY; CDR2 reads SYGVKD. The CDR3 is CAISDGGSGTEAFF. CDR3 bases: TGTGCCATCAGTGACGGGGGGTCGGGCACTGAAGCTTTCTTT.

The genes are TRBV6-6 and TRBJ2-7; 8 bases map to TRBD1. The CDR3 consists of 15 residues. After removal of 8 bases from V and 5 bases from J, the junction contained 14 bases not matched to a gene. Per germline, CDR1 MNHNY and CDR2 SVGAGI (reference sequence). The CDR3 region has the DNA TGTGCCAGCTATTCATCCAGGGGGCCGCCTAACGAGCAGTACTTC. Residues: CASYSSRGPPNEQYF.

V usage is TRBV28 and J usage is TRBJ1-2; 7 bases align to TRBD1. This CDR3 contains 14 residues. The V and J ends lost 5 bases and 5 bases, in that order; junction bases with no gene match: 8. Germline assignment: CDR1 MDHEN and CDR2 SYDVKM. This CDR3 reads CASSPGTEEYGYTF. CDR3 nucleotides: TGTGCCAGCAGTCCCGGGACAGAGGAGTATGGCTACACCTTC.

J is TRBJ1-3 and V is TRBV28, with D perhaps TRBD1 (5 bases). The V gene's germline CDR1 is MDHEN and CDR2 SYDVKM. The CDR3 loop spans 14 amino acids. Trimming left V 4 bases short and J 5 bases short, with 12 bases between. The CDR3 loop is CASSSTTVRNTIYF. The CDR3 nucleotides read TGTGCCAGCAGTTCCACGACAGTACGAAACACCATATATTTT.

The chain has TRBV12-3 or TRBV12-4 and TRBJ1-1; 9 bases line up with TRBD1. The ends lost 2 bases at V and 7 bases at J; junction bases unmatched: 2. This CDR3 is 13 amino acids long. The CDR3 DNA reads TGTGCCAGCAGTTTACACAGGGGGCTTGAAGCTTTCTTT. Its protein is CASSLHRGLEAFF.

The chain joins TRBV5-1 to TRBJ1-4; unclear D gene. The CDR3 loop spans 15 amino acids. CDR1 SGHRS and CDR2 YFSETQ come from the germline V gene. Trimming pared 5 bases from V and 3 bases from J, leaving 14 bases between. In DNA form, the CDR3 reads TGCGCCAGCAGGGCCGATCGGGGATCTAATGAAAAACTGTTTTTT. Translation: CASRADRGSNEKLFF.

The J gene is TRBJ2-2, the V gene TRBV24-1; 10 nucleotides line up with TRBD1. Germline loops: CDR1 KGHDR, CDR2 SFDVKD. The CDR3 runs 19 residues. Trimming cost V 4 bases and J 3 bases; bases outside gene matches: 13. CDR3 nucleotides: TGTGCCACCAGTGACCTGGACAGGGGGGAAGCCGGTTACACCGGGGAGCTGTTTTTT. Translated, it gives CATSDLDRGEAGYTGELFF.